What follows are 21 T cell receptor beta chains derived from one specimen sequenced in a study of blood T cells in healthy people across ages. For the second PCR, which ran for 7 to 11 cycles, a sample-barcoded 5' primer and a J-beta primer mix were used. TCRdb reprocessed the 5' RACE reads via MiXCR and lists one record per CDR3 protein. There are around 800,000 distinct CDR3 sequences in the sample; around 68% occur only once, and 25% to 35% lies in the top ten. Sequencing used blood. These TCRs come from a man aged 25 to 40 in good health.

V usage is TRBV9 and J usage is TRBJ1-2; TRBD1 matches 7 bases. Looked up from germline, CDR1 is SGDLS and CDR2 is YYNGEE. The CDR3 is made up of 15 amino acids. Germline trimming cut 3 bases from V and 3 bases from J; bases unmatched to any gene: 8. CDR3 amino acids: CASSATGVIDYGYTF. The CDR3 DNA follows: TGTGCCAGCAGCGCAACAGGGGTGATCGACTATGGCTACACCTTC. The full variable domain, in which reference TRBV9 and TRBJ1-2 provide the parts outside the CDR3, is DSGVTQTPKHLITATGQRVTLRCSPRSGDLSVYWYQQSLDQGLQFLIQYYNGEERAKGNILERFSAQQFPDLHSELNLSSLELGDSALYFCASSATGVIDYGYTFGSGTRLTVV.

This clonotype has a single count. The DNA for the CDR3 is TGCGCCAGCAGCTTGGCCATCACAGGGGGCGATGGCTACACCTTC. The encoded protein is CASSLAITGGDGYTF. This chain joins TRBV5-1 and TRBJ1-2, with 9 positions matching TRBD1. This CDR3 spans 15 amino acids. V dropped 0 bases and J dropped 6; count of bases not matched to a gene: 6. Germline assignment: CDR1 SGHRS and CDR2 YFSETQ.

In this sample, this clonotype turned up a few times. J is TRBJ1-2 and V is TRBV12-3 or TRBV12-4; TRBD1 matches 7 bases. Trimming removed 2 bases from V and 9 bases from J; junction bases left unmatched: 12. CDR3 length equals 15 residues. The CDR3 DNA sequence: TGTGCCAGCAGTTTACCTCGGGACAGCGGTTCGAGCTACACCTTC. Translation: CASSLPRDSGSSYTF.

The chain has TRBV7-2 and TRBJ2-7; unclear D gene. The DNA end lines up better with TRBJ2-4; the J call may be wrong. The CDR3 spans 14 residues. Per germline, CDR1 SGHTA and CDR2 FQGNSA. DNA for the CDR3: TGTGCCAGCAGCCACCGCGCGACCAAAAACATTCAGTACTTC. Its translation: CASSHRATKNIQYF.

Comment on this clonotype: One end of the junction varies from germline; a read error may be responsible. The chain carries TRBV28 and TRBJ2-6; D not certain. The CDR3 totals 15 residues. CDR1 and CDR2 from the germline V gene are MDHEN and SYDVKM. The CDR3 spells CASSFEGSGTNVLTF. The CDR3 nucleotides read TGTGCCAGCAGTTTCGAAGGATCTGGGACCAACGTCCTGACTTTC.

The CDR3 bases are TGTGCCAGCAGTTTATTCAGCGACAGCTCCTACAATGAGCAGTTCTTC. Amino acid sequence: CASSLFSDSSYNEQFF. The gene calls are TRBV27 and TRBJ2-1; D possibly corresponds to TRBD1 (5 bases). V was pared by 1 base and J by 0 bases, with 10 bases between. The V gene's germline CDR1 is MNHEY and CDR2 SMNVEV (reference sequence). The CDR3 is made up of 16 amino acids.

This clonotype was observed many times. The chain carries TRBV12-3 or TRBV12-4 and TRBJ2-6; 10 bases line up with TRBD1. The CDR3 contains 17 residues. V was pared by 4 bases and J by 4 bases, with 7 bases of the junction left unmatched. CDR3 sequence reads: CASSWTGGPSGANVLTF. The CDR3 DNA reads TGTGCCAGCAGTTGGACAGGGGGGCCTTCGGGGGCCAACGTCCTGACTTTC.

The genes are TRBV12-3 or TRBV12-4 and TRBJ2-3; 8 nucleotides match TRBD1. This CDR3 is built from 15 residues. Trimming took 6 bases from V and 3 from J; bases not matched to a gene: 8. The CDR3 protein is CASSSTGEVTDTQYF. The CDR3 DNA follows: TGTGCCAGCAGCTCGACAGGGGAAGTGACAGATACGCAGTATTTT.

This clonotype has more than one count but fewer than ten. V is TRBV7-2 and J is TRBJ2-7; 7 nucleotides align to TRBD1. The CDR3 length is 14 residues. In germline, CDR1 is SGHTA, CDR2 FQGNSA. V trimming: 5 bases; J trimming: 2 bases; junction bases outside the gene matches: 6. The CDR3, as DNA: TGTGCCAGCAGCAAGGGACAGAAGCCCTACGAGCAGTACTTC. It specifies CASSKGQKPYEQYF.

The chain recombines TRBV20-1 with TRBJ1-6, with 10 bases aligning to TRBD1. The CDR3 contains 14 residues. After removal of 1 base from V and 10 bases from J, the junction contained 4 bases not matched to a gene. Germline V CDR1 and CDR2: DFQATT, SNEGSKA (reference sequence). The DNA of the CDR3 is TGCAGTGCTAGAGCGGACAGGGGGGGCTCACCCCTCCACTTT. Translation: CSARADRGGSPLHF.

The chain combines TRBV5-5 with TRBJ2-7, with TRBD1 as a possible D gene (5 bases). V was shortened by 0 bases and J by 3 bases, with 10 bases between the two germline ends. Germline-derived CDR1 and CDR2 are SGHKS and YYEKEE (reference sequence). This CDR3 is 14 amino acids long. The CDR3 sequence: CASSLGQTGYEQYF. DNA for the CDR3: TGTGCCAGCAGCTTGGGACAGACTGGCTACGAGCAGTACTTC. Drawing the rest from reference TRBV5-5 and TRBJ2-7, the complete variable domain is DAGVTQSPTHLIKTRGQQVTLRCSPISGHKSVSWYQQVLGQGPQFIFQYYEKEERGRGNFPDRFSARQFPNYSSELNVNALLLGDSALYLCASSLGQTGYEQYFGPGTRLTVT.

The rearrangement joins TRBV7-2 to TRBJ2-4; no reliable D call. The length of the CDR3 is 15 residues. The germline gives CDR1 SGHTA, CDR2 FQGNSA. V was trimmed by 2 bases and J by 2 bases, leaving 10 bases between them. The CDR3 sequence is CASSLYTGSKNIQYF. DNA for the CDR3: TGTGCCAGCAGCTTATATACTGGTTCCAAAAACATTCAGTACTTC.

The chain joins TRBV7-2 to TRBJ2-5; 8 bases are shared with TRBD1. V dropped 4 bases and J dropped 2; count of bases not matched to a gene: 9. This CDR3 comprises 16 residues. Germline values: CDR1 SGHTA, CDR2 FQGNSA. The CDR3 nucleotides are TGTGCCAGCAGCTCGGACAGGGTGAGAGGGCAAGAGACCCAGTACTTC. Its protein product is CASSSDRVRGQETQYF.

This chain joins TRBV19 and TRBJ2-2, with D tentatively TRBD1 (5 bases). The germline V gene encodes CDR1 LNHDA and CDR2 SQIVND (reference sequence). V lost 3 bases to trimming and J lost 4 bases, with 6 bases between them. The CDR3 contains 13 residues. The CDR3 spells CASSIQGTGELFF. CDR3 bases: TGTGCCAGTAGTATCCAGGGCACCGGGGAGCTGTTTTTT.

The chain recombines TRBV20-1 with TRBJ2-7; a possible D gene is TRBD1 (6 bases). CDR1 DFQATT and CDR2 SNEGSKA come from the germline V gene (reference sequence). The CDR3 runs to 11 residues. The V end lost 2 bases, the J end lost 6 bases, and 8 bases lay between the germline ends. CDR3: CSARQGFEQYF. Written as DNA, the CDR3 is TGCAGTGCTAGACAGGGGTTCGAGCAGTACTTC.

This chain uses TRBV15 with TRBJ2-4, with D tentatively TRBD2 (5 bases). The end of the DNA fits TRBJ2-7 better, so the J call may be wrong. Germline CDR1 reads LNHNV; CDR2 reads YYDKDF (reference sequence). CDR3 length: 15 amino acids. The CDR3 region is CATSRDAREIYEQYF. CDR3 DNA sequence: TGTGCCACCAGCAGAGATGCGAGGGAAATCTACGAGCAGTACTTC.

This clonotype was detected only a few times. The J gene is TRBJ2-7, the V gene TRBV10-3; 10 nucleotides line up with TRBD1. The J segment lost 6 bases and the V segment lost 7 bases, leaving 3 bases of the junction unmatched. This CDR3 has 12 residues. Germline loops: CDR1 ENHRY, CDR2 SYGVKD. The DNA for the CDR3 is TGTGCCATCAATGGACAGGGGGTCGAGCAGTACTTC. Encoded protein: CAINGQGVEQYF.

Points on this clonotype: A read error may explain this, as a much larger clone is one base away. The chain carries TRBV11-2 and TRBJ1-2; possible D gene TRBD1, 6 bases. This CDR3 spans 14 amino acids. CDR1 and CDR2 (germline): SGHAT, FQNNGV. Between the trimmed V and J ends, which lost 5 bases and 4 bases, there was a span of 14 bases. The CDR3 DNA reads TGTGCCAGCAGCGTGTCAGGGGTTGGCTATGGCTACACCTTC. Translation: CASSVSGVGYGYTF.

Only a few counts were recorded for this clonotype. V is TRBV20-1 and J is TRBJ2-7; 10 positions agree with TRBD1. Germline CDR1 DFQATT, CDR2 SNEGSKA (reference sequence). With V trimmed by 6 bases and J by 1 base, 6 bases remained unmatched. The CDR3 contains 14 residues. In nucleotides, the CDR3 is TGCAGTGCATCCGGGACAGGGGTTTCCTACGAGCAGTACTTC. Its protein is CSASGTGVSYEQYF.

This clonotype showed up just a few times. The chain couples TRBV7-3 to TRBJ2-1; D may be TRBD1 or TRBD2 (7 bases each). The CDR3 runs 15 residues. CDR1 is SGHTA, CDR2 FQGTGA, per germline. V was trimmed by 5 bases and J by 1 base, leaving 12 bases between them. Here the CDR3 reads CASSPGGASYNEQFF. The CDR3 DNA is TGTGCCAGCAGCCCAGGGGGGGCGTCCTACAATGAGCAGTTCTTC.

A word on this clonotype: A much larger clone lies a single base off, so this may be a read error. V usage is TRBV7-3 and J usage is TRBJ2-3; either TRBD1 or TRBD2 may supply D (5 bases each). Germline CDR1 SGHTA, CDR2 FQGTGA. The length of the CDR3 is 15 residues. The CDR3 DNA reads TGTGCCAACAGCTTAAAAGGGCCTGGGGGAGATACGCAGTATTTT. It specifies CANSLKGPGGDTQYF.